This T cell receptor beta chain was obtained from a study of T cells after posttransplantation cyclophosphamide. Assay used: immunoSEQ multiplex PCR; TCRdb lists only in-frame clones, some missing. The top ten clones hold 2% to 2.5% of a sample with 42,000 or so clones, 90% of them seen once. General observations from the study: Blood and skin or GI T cell repertoires showed limited TRB overlap. Recipient CMV seropositivity and CMV reactivation strongly tracked TRB clonality.

On this clone: Its antigen remains unknown.

The trim removed 10 bases at V and 6 bases at J, leaving 5 bases unmatched. The CDR3 sequence is 12 residues long. CDR1 and CDR2 from the germline V gene are SEHNR and FQNEAQ (reference sequence). Treatment was busulfan-fludarabine conditioning, a marrow graft, and cyclophosphamide on days +3 and +4. The sequencing here drew on PBMCs, taken 55 to 70 days after allogeneic stem cell transplant with posttransplant cyclophosphamide. This clonotype was obtained from a male patient over 55 who received an allogeneic stem cell transplant from a related donor and was CMV-positive. T cells may partly derive from the graft donor. The rearrangement uses TRBV7-9 and TRBJ2-1, with 8 positions matching TRBD1. The CDR3 DNA reads TGTGCCACAACAGGGGGGTTCAATGAGCAGTTCTTC. This gives the protein CATTGGFNEQFF.